A single sample gave rise to the 17 T cell receptor beta chains below, sequenced in a study of response to subunit inactivated influenza vaccine. TCRdb called the RT-PCR reads again in MiXCR, with one record for every CDR3 protein. Of some 480,000 distinct CDR3 sequences in the sample, 9.5% to 13% were seen once. The source was PBMCs from blood, collected about 40 days after vaccination. Receptor source: a man aged 45 to 65 who received an inactivated influenza vaccine.

In this sample, this clonotype turned up many times. The chain joins TRBV12-3 or TRBV12-4 to TRBJ2-5; a possible D gene is TRBD2 (6 bases). V lost 3 bases and J lost 4, with 12 bases in between. This CDR3 comprises 14 residues. CDR3 residues: CASSLEGKGETQYF. CDR3 coding DNA: TGTGCCAGCAGTTTGGAGGGGAAGGGAGAGACCCAGTACTTC.

This clonotype appeared many times. The chain has TRBV20-1 and TRBJ1-5, with D possibly matching TRBD1 (5 bases). V was pared by 6 bases and J by 3 bases, with 12 bases between. CDR3 length: 13 residues. Germline assignment: CDR1 DFQATT and CDR2 SNEGSKA (reference sequence). DNA of the CDR3: TGCAGTGCGACCGGGACCTCCAATCAGCCCCAGCATTTT. It encodes CSATGTSNQPQHF.

The V and J genes are TRBV5-1 and TRBJ2-5; 9 bases fit TRBD1. The CDR3 consists of 16 residues. J was trimmed by 1 base and V by 4 bases; bases with no gene match: 8. Germline V CDR1 and CDR2: SGHRS, YFSETQ. Here the CDR3 reads CASSVGQGSVQETQYF. Written as DNA, the CDR3 is TGCGCCAGCAGCGTGGGACAGGGTTCGGTCCAAGAGACCCAGTACTTC.

The V and J genes are TRBV20-1 and TRBJ2-2, with a tentative D call TRBD1 (5 bases). V lost 5 bases to trimming and J lost 0 bases, with 13 bases between them. The CDR3 runs to 15 residues. Germline assignment: CDR1 DFQATT and CDR2 SNEGSKA (reference sequence). The CDR3 sequence is CSAGQGNANTGELFF. The CDR3 DNA reads TGCAGTGCTGGGCAGGGAAACGCGAACACCGGGGAGCTGTTTTTT.

The CDR3 bases are TGTGCCAGCAGTTGGAGGGGTGAAGCTTTCTTT. This encodes CASSWRGEAFF. This chain joins TRBV11-2 and TRBJ1-1, with a tentative D call TRBD1 (5 bases). Looked up from germline, CDR1 is SGHAT and CDR2 is FQNNGV. This CDR3 has 11 residues. V lost 6 bases and J lost 7, with 9 bases in between.

The chain recombines TRBV5-6 with TRBJ2-2, with unresolved D. The germline gives CDR1 SGHDT, CDR2 YYEEEE. The CDR3 is made up of 14 amino acids. Trimming removed 4 bases from V and 4 bases from J, with 11 bases in between. This CDR3 is CASSIRTGTGELFF. CDR3 DNA sequence: TGTGCCAGCAGCATACGCACCGGCACCGGGGAGCTGTTTTTT.

The chain has TRBV4-1 and TRBJ2-2; TRBD1 matches at 7 bases. Germline V gene lookup returns CDR1 MGHRA and CDR2 YSYEKL. The V and J ends lost 6 bases and 1 base, in that order; junction bases with no gene match: 5. The CDR3 runs 15 residues. This CDR3 is CASRLSGGNTGELFF. Written as DNA, the CDR3 is TGCGCCAGCAGACTTTCAGGGGGGAACACCGGGGAGCTGTTTTTT.

This clonotype was found many times. This chain joins TRBV3-1 and TRBJ2-6; TRBD1 agrees at 9 bases. Trimming removed 4 bases from V and 0 bases from J; junction bases left unmatched: 1. CDR1 LGHDT and CDR2 YNNKEL come from the germline V gene (reference sequence). This CDR3 has 16 residues. CDR3 in amino acids: CASSRDRVSGANVLTF. The CDR3 DNA reads TGTGCCAGCAGCCGGGACAGGGTCTCTGGGGCCAACGTCCTGACTTTC.

This clonotype was seen a handful of times. This sequence joins TRBV7-8 and TRBJ2-2; D not resolved. This CDR3 is built from 15 residues. V was cut by 1 base and J by 4 bases, with 10 bases left in between. Germline V CDR1 and CDR2: SGHVS, FQNEAQ. The CDR3 protein is CASSLESHSTGELFF. CDR3 DNA sequence: TGTGCCAGCAGCTTAGAATCGCACAGCACCGGGGAGCTGTTTTTT.

This clonotype was observed many times. This chain joins TRBV11-2 and TRBJ2-3; D may be TRBD2 (6 bases). The length of the CDR3 is 14 residues. CDR1 and CDR2 from the germline V gene are SGHAT and FQNNGV. Between the trimmed V and J ends, which lost 5 bases and 3 bases, there was a span of 12 bases. The DNA of the CDR3 is TGTGCCAGCAGCGCCGCGGGACGAACAGATACGCAGTATTTT. Translating it yields CASSAAGRTDTQYF. The complete variable domain, with remaining parts taken from reference TRBV11-2 and TRBJ2-3, reads EAGVAQSPRYKIIEKRQSVAFWCNPISGHATLYWYQQILGQGPKLLIQFQNNGVVDDSQLPKDRFSAERLKGVDSTLKIQPAKLEDSAVYLCASSAAGRTDTQYFGPGTRLTVL.

Many counts were recorded for this clonotype. The chain couples TRBV7-2 to TRBJ2-7; D uncertain. CDR1 is SGHTA, CDR2 FQGNSA, per germline. CDR3 size: 14 residues. V was shortened by 0 bases and J by 2 bases, with 8 bases between the two germline ends. The CDR3, as DNA: TGTGCCAGCAGCTTAGCGGGCAGAGCCTACGAGCAGTACTTC. It codes for CASSLAGRAYEQYF. The full variable domain, its missing parts supplied by reference TRBV7-2 and TRBJ2-7, is GAGVSQSPSNKVTEKGKDVELRCDPISGHTALYWYRQSLGQGLEFLIYFQGNSAPDKSGLPSDRFSAERTGGSVSTLTIQRTQQEDSAVYLCASSLAGRAYEQYFGPGTRLTVT.

This clonotype has more than one count but fewer than ten. CDR3 in amino acids: CASSVGTSGGYNEQFF. CDR3 DNA sequence: TGTGCCAGCAGCGTAGGGACTAGCGGAGGGTACAATGAGCAGTTCTTC. This chain links TRBV9 with TRBJ2-1; 10 positions agree with TRBD2. V lost 0 bases, J lost 4 bases, and 4 bases stayed unmatched. CDR1 is SGDLS, CDR2 YYNGEE, per germline. The CDR3 covers 16 residues.

This clonotype was detected only a few times. The chain has TRBV29-1 and TRBJ2-7, with D perhaps TRBD2 (6 bases). CDR1 and CDR2 (germline): SQVTM, ANQGSEA. The V end was cut by 6 bases, the J end by 3 bases, with 12 bases between. The CDR3 extends over 12 amino acids. The CDR3: CSVGASVYEQYF. CDR3 nucleotide sequence: TGCAGCGTCGGTGCTAGCGTCTACGAGCAGTACTTC.

This clonotype was seen a handful of times. Here the CDR3 DNA reads TGTGCCAGCAGCGGACGGGACAGGGGGTACGAGCAGTACTTC. This gives the protein CASSGRDRGYEQYF. The chain links TRBV5-5 to TRBJ2-7; 11 bases are a match to TRBD1. The CDR3 consists of 14 residues. V trimming: 4 bases; J trimming: 4 bases; junction bases outside the gene matches: 4. Germline CDR1 reads SGHKS; CDR2 reads YYEKEE (reference sequence).

This chain links TRBV4-3 with TRBJ1-4; D is possibly TRBD1 (5 bases). V lost 1 base and J 5 bases, leaving 11 bases between the germline ends. The V gene's germline CDR1 is LGHNA and CDR2 YSLEER. There are 15 residues in the CDR3. The CDR3 protein is CASSQGGGSNEKLFF. CDR3 coding DNA: TGCGCCAGCAGCCAAGGGGGGGGGAGCAATGAAAAACTGTTTTTT.

This clonotype was detected only a few times. The chain employs TRBV4-2 and TRBJ1-1, with 9 bases identical to TRBD1. Germline lookup yields CDR1 LGHNA and CDR2 YNFKEQ. J gave up 5 bases and V 1 base, and 5 bases lay outside the gene matches. CDR3 size: 15 residues. CDR3 sequence (DNA): TGTGCCAGCAGCCAAGGGGACAGGGATTCTACTGAAGCTTTCTTT. Its protein product is CASSQGDRDSTEAFF.

The J gene is TRBJ2-7, the V gene TRBV13; 16 nucleotides line up with TRBD2. CDR1 PRHDT and CDR2 FYEKMQ come from the germline V gene (reference sequence). The CDR3 has 18 amino acids. V trimming: 0 bases; J trimming: 5 bases; junction bases outside the gene matches: 7. The DNA of the CDR3 is TGTGCCAGCAGCTTAGGGGGACTAGCGGGAGGGACTAGGAACGAGCAGTACTTC. Its protein product is CASSLGGLAGGTRNEQYF.